The 31 T cell receptor beta chains reported below all come from one sample, sequenced in a study of cytomegalovirus exposure and HLA in healthy donors. Using immunoSEQ multiplex PCR, the repertoire was profiled, and TCRdb retains in-frame clones only, with some absent. The data show 130,000 to 150,000 clones, roughly 87% seen once. The sequenced sample was PBMCs. These receptors were obtained from a man younger than 30 in good health and CMV-seropositive.

V gene TRBV9 combines with J gene TRBJ1-5, with no clear D. Germline V gene lookup returns CDR1 SGDLS and CDR2 YYNGEE. The CDR3 has 13 amino acids. With 0 bases removed from V and 8 bases from J, the gap between germline ends came to 9 bases. The DNA for the CDR3 is TGTGCCAGCAGCGTAGACCCCGGGGAGCCCCAGCATTTT. Its translation is CASSVDPGEPQHF.

This chain links TRBV6-5 with TRBJ2-1; the D is unclear. The CDR3 is 10 amino acids. From germline, CDR1 is MNHEY and CDR2 SVGAGI. V lost 10 bases to trimming and J lost 10 bases, with 11 bases between them. The CDR3 region is CAIRVSEQFF. The CDR3 bases are TGTGCCATCCGTGTATCCGAGCAGTTCTTC.

This rearrangement joins TRBV5-1 to TRBJ1-5; D remains unclear. This CDR3 is 15 amino acids long. V was shortened by 0 bases and J by 3 bases, with 10 bases between the two germline ends. Germline CDR1 is SGHRS and CDR2 is YFSETQ. The CDR3 sequence is CASSLGTGINQPQHF. CDR3 DNA sequence: TGCGCCAGCAGCTTGGGGACGGGGATCAATCAGCCCCAGCATTTT.

The genes are TRBV10-3 and TRBJ2-7; the match to TRBD1 covers 9 bases. CDR1 is ENHRY, CDR2 SYGVKD, per germline. This CDR3 contains 14 residues. J lost 0 bases, V lost 6 bases, and 3 bases had no gene match. The CDR3 nucleotides read TGTGCCATCAGGCGACAGGGGGACTCCTACGAGCAGTACTTC. This translates into CAIRRQGDSYEQYF.

V and J are TRBV15 and TRBJ2-2; 7 nucleotides line up with TRBD1. CDR1 and CDR2 from the germline V gene are LNHNV and YYDKDF (reference sequence). J lost 1 base, V lost 3 bases, and 2 bases had no gene match. The CDR3 extends over 15 amino acids. CDR3 nucleotides: TGTGCCACCAGCAGCGGGACAGAGAACACCGGGGAGCTGTTTTTT. It translates to CATSSGTENTGELFF.

The chain carries TRBV7-2 and TRBJ1-3; TRBD1 matches 7 bases. From germline, CDR1 is SGHTA and CDR2 FQGNSA. V shed 5 bases, J shed 5 bases, and the junction held 6 bases outside the gene matches. This CDR3 has 14 amino acids. DNA of the CDR3: TGTGCCAGCAGCCAAGGGACAGTTAGAAACACCATATATTTT. It encodes CASSQGTVRNTIYF.

Points on this clone: A read error is possible here, since a much larger clone lies one base away. V gene TRBV27 combines with J gene TRBJ2-7, with 14 bases lining up with TRBD2. With V trimmed by 6 bases and J by 0 bases, 1 base remained unmatched. The CDR3 sequence is 15 residues long. From germline, CDR1 is MNHEY and CDR2 SMNVEV (reference sequence). CDR3 in amino acids: CASRGTSGSSYEQYF. In nucleotides, the CDR3 is TGTGCCAGCAGGGGGACTAGCGGGAGCTCCTACGAGCAGTACTTC.

The chain couples TRBV29-1 to TRBJ1-2, with unresolved D. V was cut by 0 bases and J by 5 bases, with 10 bases left in between. The length of the CDR3 is 13 residues. Germline loops: CDR1 SQVTM, CDR2 ANQGSEA. In DNA form, the CDR3 reads TGCAGCGTTGAAGATCTTCACAGATATGGCTACACCTTC. Translated, it gives CSVEDLHRYGYTF.

This chain links TRBV7-9 with TRBJ2-2; perhaps TRBD2 as D (6 bases). V was pared by 7 bases and J by 7 bases, with 10 bases between. Germline CDR1 and CDR2: SEHNR and FQNEAQ (reference sequence). The CDR3 length is 12 residues. DNA of the CDR3: TGTGCCAGCACCGTGGGAGGCGGGGAGCTGTTTTTT. It encodes CASTVGGGELFF.

This clone occurred once. The rearrangement joins TRBV7-8 to TRBJ2-5; the D is unclear. Between the trimmed V and J ends, which lost 5 bases and 2 bases, there was a span of 9 bases. Looked up from germline, CDR1 is SGHVS and CDR2 is FQNEAQ. This CDR3 spans 13 amino acids. The CDR3 reads CASSQTAQETQYF. CDR3 nucleotides: TGTGCCAGCAGCCAAACAGCACAAGAGACCCAGTACTTC.

The V call is TRBV18, the J call TRBJ2-1; TRBD2 matches at 8 bases. Germline loops: CDR1 KGHSH, CDR2 LQKENI. The length of the CDR3 is 15 residues. The junction had 5 bases not matched to a gene; V was cut back by 0 bases and J by 7 bases. In DNA, the CDR3 is TGTGCCAGCTCACCACCGCCGGGAGGGGTAAATGAGCAGTTCTTC. Its protein is CASSPPPGGVNEQFF.

The chain links TRBV7-2 to TRBJ1-2; 7 bases fit TRBD1. CDR3 length: 14 residues. Germline V gene lookup returns CDR1 SGHTA and CDR2 FQGNSA. The V and J ends lost 5 bases and 9 bases, in that order; junction bases with no gene match: 12. CDR3 nucleotides: TGTGCCAGCAGCACCCTAGACAGGGAAATGCGCTACACCTTC. Its translation is CASSTLDREMRYTF.

The chain carries TRBV5-8 and TRBJ2-5; weak D call: TRBD1 (8 bases). The CDR3 has 16 residues. In germline, CDR1 is SGHTS, CDR2 YDEGEE. V shed 4 bases and J shed 2 bases, with 18 bases lying between them. The CDR3 DNA is TGTGCCAGCAGCCCTGGACAGGGAGGGTCGCAAGAGACCCAGTACTTC. It codes for CASSPGQGGSQETQYF.

This chain connects TRBV4-1 to TRBJ2-5; D not certain. The CDR3 contains 11 residues. The germline CDR1 and CDR2 sequences are MGHRA and YSYEKL. Trimming removed 1 base at V and 7 bases at J, with 4 bases between. The CDR3 sequence is CASSQGLTQYF. CDR3 DNA: TGCGCCAGCAGCCAAGGGCTGACCCAGTACTTC.

This clone has just one count. The CDR3 DNA is TGCGCCAGCAGCCAGCTTGGGGACAGGGAGACCTACGAGCAGTACTTC. Residues: CASSQLGDRETYEQYF. V usage is TRBV4-1 and J usage is TRBJ2-7; 9 nucleotides align to TRBD1. J gave up 2 bases and V 3 bases, and 8 bases lay outside the gene matches. CDR1 MGHRA and CDR2 YSYEKL come from the germline V gene. The CDR3 sequence is 16 residues long.

V usage is TRBV29-1 and J usage is TRBJ1-3; 7 nucleotides agree with TRBD1. This CDR3 is built from 14 residues. The V gene's germline CDR1 is SQVTM and CDR2 ANQGSEA. The V and J ends lost 1 base and 6 bases, in that order; junction bases with no gene match: 6. The CDR3 sequence is CSVEGQGEENTIYF. The CDR3 bases are TGCAGCGTTGAAGGGCAGGGGGAAGAAAACACCATATATTTT.

V usage is TRBV18 and J usage is TRBJ1-2, with D possibly being TRBD1 (5 bases). Germline V gene sequence: CDR1 KGHSH, CDR2 LQKENI. The V gene lost 3 bases and the J gene lost 5 bases, with 13 bases spanning the gap. CDR3 length equals 14 residues. CDR3 residues: CASSPGDRLYGYTF. As DNA, the CDR3 is TGTGCCAGCTCACCGGGTGACAGATTATATGGCTACACCTTC.

The rearrangement joins TRBV5-6 to TRBJ2-1; 7 nucleotides line up with TRBD1. The CDR3 consists of 15 residues. V gave up 3 bases and J gave up 1 base; unmatched junction bases: 4. Germline-derived CDR1 and CDR2 are SGHDT and YYEEEE. DNA for the CDR3: TGTGCCAGCAGCTACGGGACAGCTTCCTACAATGAGCAGTTCTTC. Amino acids: CASSYGTASYNEQFF.

Points on this clone: An end of the junction does not agree with germline; a read error may underlie this. V and J are TRBV6-5 and TRBJ2-1; 7 bases fit TRBD1. This CDR3 spans 11 amino acids. CDR1 is MNHEY, CDR2 SVGAGI, per germline. The CDR3 reads CASSSYRGLIF. DNA of the CDR3: TGTGCCAGCAGTTCATACAGGGGATTGATCTTC.

This clone showed up just a few times. Distinct nucleotide sequences in the sample also encode this CDR3. The chain is built from TRBV27 and TRBJ1-5; D remains unclear. V lost 4 bases, J lost 2 bases, and 9 bases lay in between. The CDR3 is 14 amino acids. Germline V lookup: CDR1 MNHEY, CDR2 SMNVEV (reference sequence). The CDR3 protein is CASSSGVGNQPQHF. As DNA, the CDR3 is TGTGCCAGCAGTTCCGGGGTTGGCAATCAGCCCCAGCATTTT.

V is TRBV9 and J is TRBJ2-7; tentative D call: TRBD1 (6 bases). Trimming took off 0 bases at V and 9 bases at J, with 25 bases between the two ends. CDR3 length: 17 residues. Germline V gene lookup returns CDR1 SGDLS and CDR2 YYNGEE. CDR3 amino acids: CASSVGGGSMLEGGQYF. The CDR3, as DNA: TGTGCCAGCAGCGTAGGTGGAGGATCCATGCTTGAAGGGGGGCAGTACTTC.

The rearrangement uses TRBV6-1 and TRBJ1-2; D is perhaps TRBD1 (5 bases). V dropped 10 bases and J dropped 5 bases, with 20 bases sitting between them. The CDR3 totals 14 residues. Germline V CDR1 and CDR2: MNHNS, SASEGT. The CDR3 DNA reads as TGTGCCACCGCCAGGGAGGCGAGGGGATATGGCTACACCTTC. It specifies CATAREARGYGYTF.

In DNA form, the CDR3 reads TGCAGCGTGGACAGGGGTGGAAACACCATATATTTT. Its translation is CSVDRGGNTIYF. The rearrangement uses TRBV29-1 and TRBJ1-3, with 9 bases that match TRBD1. The CDR3 extends over 12 amino acids. The germline V gene has CDR1 SQVTM and CDR2 ANQGSEA. The trim removed 6 bases at V and 3 bases at J, leaving 0 bases unmatched.

The chain is built from TRBV5-6 and TRBJ2-7; D is ambiguous. Deletions cut 0 bases from V and 5 bases from J, with 9 bases between. The length of the CDR3 is 13 residues. The germline V gene encodes CDR1 SGHDT and CDR2 YYEEEE. The CDR3 here is CASSLEMRDEQYF. Here the CDR3 DNA reads TGTGCCAGCAGCTTGGAAATGAGAGACGAGCAGTACTTC. Filled out from reference TRBV5-6 and TRBJ2-7, the complete variable domain reads DAGVTQSPTHLIKTRGQQVTLRCSPKSGHDTVSWYQQALGQGPQFIFQYYEEEERQRGNFPDRFSGHQFPNYSSELNVNALLLGDSALYLCASSLEMRDEQYFGPGTRLTVT.

This sequence joins TRBV7-6 and TRBJ1-4; D is unclear. The V gene lost 3 bases and the J gene lost 8 bases, with 19 bases spanning the gap. CDR3 length: 16 amino acids. The germline V gene encodes CDR1 SGHVS and CDR2 FNYEAQ. CDR3 DNA sequence: TGTGCCAGCAGCTTTTCAATGACCAGTGACTGGGAAAAACTGTTTTTT. As protein: CASSFSMTSDWEKLFF.

The chain carries TRBV4-1 and TRBJ1-5; 8 bases are shared with TRBD1. CDR3 length equals 15 residues. In germline, CDR1 is MGHRA, CDR2 YSYEKL. J was trimmed by 6 bases and V by 3 bases; bases with no gene match: 7. The CDR3 nucleotides are TGCGCCAGCAGCCAGACGGACAGGGTCGGTCAGCCCCAGCATTTT. Residues: CASSQTDRVGQPQHF.

The chain joins TRBV27 to TRBJ2-1; 9 bases align to TRBD2. The length of the CDR3 is 17 residues. Germline V lookup: CDR1 MNHEY, CDR2 SMNVEV (reference sequence). Trimming cost V 2 bases and J 7 bases; bases outside gene matches: 12. The CDR3 spells CASSLNTGLAVWNEQFF. CDR3 DNA: TGTGCCAGCAGTTTAAATACGGGACTAGCCGTGTGGAATGAGCAGTTCTTC.

The chain recombines TRBV5-6 with TRBJ2-3; the match to TRBD2 covers 7 bases. V lost 2 bases and J lost 0; bases outside the gene matches: 0. The CDR3 is 14 amino acids. CDR1 and CDR2 (germline): SGHDT, YYEEEE. The CDR3: CASSFSGSTDTQYF. The CDR3 DNA follows: TGTGCCAGCAGCTTTAGCGGGAGCACAGATACGCAGTATTTT.

J is TRBJ2-1 and V is TRBV6-6; TRBD1 matches at 7 bases. Looked up from germline, CDR1 is MNHNY and CDR2 is SVGAGI (reference sequence). The V segment lost 7 bases and the J segment 3 bases; nucleotides outside the gene matches: 9. CDR3 size: 15 residues. The CDR3 sequence is CASISRQGSYNEQFF. The CDR3 DNA follows: TGTGCCAGCATCAGCCGACAGGGTAGCTACAATGAGCAGTTCTTC.

Only one count was recorded for this clone. This chain joins TRBV9 and TRBJ2-1; no firm D call. V lost 4 bases and J lost 5, with 13 bases in between. Germline V lookup: CDR1 SGDLS, CDR2 YYNGEE. This CDR3 is built from 14 residues. This CDR3 reads CASSSSRLDNEQFF. In nucleotides, the CDR3 is TGTGCCAGCAGCTCCTCCCGACTGGACAATGAGCAGTTCTTC.

V is TRBV28 and J is TRBJ2-7; 8 nucleotides agree with TRBD1. Germline trimming cut 6 bases from V and 3 bases from J; bases unmatched to any gene: 7. In germline, CDR1 is MDHEN, CDR2 SYDVKM. The CDR3 runs 14 residues. The CDR3 spells CASSQGALDYEQYF. The DNA of the CDR3 is TGTGCCAGCAGCCAGGGGGCTTTGGACTACGAGCAGTACTTC.